This TCR beta chain was identified during a study of shared clonotypes between healthy human individuals. Whole-study results and caveats: Generation probabilities of non-shared clonotypes were lower (relative to those shared by all four donors).

Trimming removed 3 bases from V and 0 bases from J, with 9 bases in between. The CDR3 loop spans 14 amino acids. CDR1 is SGHVS, CDR2 FNYEAQ, per germline. Sorted-subset replicate PCRs used roughly 220 ng DNA, about 30,000 T cell genomes. Profiled with immunoSEQ multiplex PCR; TCRdb holds only in-frame clones, not every one. The sample contains around 980,000 clones, approximately 80% of which appear only once. This clone was detected only a few times. The antigen is not known. The rearrangement joins TRBV7-6 to TRBJ2-7; D ambiguous. The TCR was taken from a young man in good health. Some clones in this sample may be carry-over from other donors' samples. Sequenced sample: memory CD4+ T cells from PBMCs. As for subset: CD45RA-negative fraction. CDR3 DNA: TGTGCCAGCAGCTTTTACGGGCCCTCCTACGAGCAGTACTTC. Translated, it gives CASSFYGPSYEQYF.